One sample yielded the 17 T cell receptor beta chains listed below, sequenced in a study of memory CD4+ T cells and cytomegalovirus serostatus. Here immunoSEQ multiplex PCR was the method, and the copy in TCRdb shows in-frame clones only, minus some. This table has approximately 92,000 clones, 80% appearing once. The sort gate was single viable CD3+CD4+CD8-CD45RO+ cells for memory CD4+ T cells. The sample comprised memory CD4+ T cells from blood. Receptor source: an adult in good health and CMV-seropositive.

This chain connects TRBV6-5 to TRBJ1-5; TRBD1 matches at 8 bases. Germline CDR1 MNHEY, CDR2 SVGAGI. Trimming cost V 6 bases and J 3 bases; bases outside gene matches: 4. The CDR3 spans 14 residues. DNA of the CDR3: TGTGCCAGCAGAAACAGGGGGGACAATCAGCCCCAGCATTTT. Amino acid sequence: CASRNRGDNQPQHF.

The chain combines TRBV9 with TRBJ2-7, with TRBD1 matching 8 bases. This CDR3 comprises 14 residues. The junction had 3 bases not matched to a gene; V was cut back by 1 base and J by 3 bases. From germline, CDR1 is SGDLS and CDR2 YYNGEE. The DNA for the CDR3 is TGTGCCAGCAGCGTACAGGGGACAGGCTACGAGCAGTACTTC. This encodes CASSVQGTGYEQYF.

This sequence joins TRBV28 and TRBJ1-2; D is ambiguous. V was pared by 7 bases and J by 7 bases, with 10 bases between. Germline-derived CDR1 and CDR2 are MDHEN and SYDVKM. The CDR3 sequence is 11 residues long. Written as DNA, the CDR3 is TGTGCCAGCACCGCTACGAGTGGCTACACCTTC. Its protein is CASTATSGYTF.

The chain has TRBV28 and TRBJ2-7; a weak D match, TRBD1 (6 bases). V was cut by 5 bases and J by 5 bases, with 16 bases left in between. The CDR3 length is 14 residues. Germline-derived CDR1 and CDR2 are MDHEN and SYDVKM. The CDR3 region is CASSPRGRGNEQYF. DNA for the CDR3: TGTGCCAGCAGTCCCCGTGGCAGGGGTAACGAGCAGTACTTC.

The table lists this clone with a few counts. The gene calls are TRBV6-5 and TRBJ2-2; tentative D call: TRBD1 (5 bases). The CDR3 consists of 14 residues. CDR1 MNHEY and CDR2 SVGAGI come from the germline V gene. Deletions cut 1 base from V and 8 bases from J, with 11 bases between. Written as DNA, the CDR3 is TGTGCCAGCAGTTACTGGGGCCATGAGGGGGAGCTGTTTTTT. This codes for CASSYWGHEGELFF.

The rearrangement uses TRBV11-1 and TRBJ2-2; no clear D. Germline V gene data show CDR1 as SGHAT and CDR2 as FQDESV (reference sequence). The germline V and J ends were trimmed by 5 bases and 0 bases, with 13 bases remaining between them. The CDR3 is made up of 16 amino acids. Here the CDR3 DNA reads TGTGCCAGCAGCGTCCTCATAGGAGCGAACACCGGGGAGCTGTTTTTT. It encodes CASSVLIGANTGELFF.

V usage is TRBV2 and J usage is TRBJ1-5, with no clear D. Germline CDR1 and CDR2: SNHLY and FYNNEI. The V end was cut by 1 base, the J end by 4 bases, with 14 bases between. This CDR3 region has 16 residues. The CDR3 region has the DNA TGTGCCAGCAGTGAAGTAGAAAATCAATATAATCAGCCCCAGCATTTT. Its translation: CASSEVENQYNQPQHF. The variable domain in full, with the rest retrieved from reference TRBV2 and TRBJ1-5, is EPEVTQTPSHQVTQMGQEVILRCVPISNHLYFYWYRQILGQKVEFLVSFYNNEISEKSEIFDDQFSVERPDGSNFTLKIRSTKLEDSAMYFCASSEVENQYNQPQHFGDGTRLSIL.

This clone was found a few times. The chain has TRBV18 and TRBJ1-4, with no clear D. Germline CDR1 and CDR2: KGHSH and LQKENI. This CDR3 has 13 amino acids. The V and J ends lost 5 bases and 4 bases respectively, with 8 bases between them. The CDR3 bases are TGTGCCAGCTCAGACGGCAATAATGAAAAACTGTTTTTT. It is translated as CASSDGNNEKLFF.

The chain is built from TRBV10-3 and TRBJ2-5; 11 positions agree with TRBD2. Judging by the DNA end, TRBJ2-7 fits better; the J call may be wrong. CDR3 length equals 14 residues. Germline CDR1 is ENHRY and CDR2 is SYGVKD. In DNA form, the CDR3 reads TGTGCCATCAGTGAGACTAGCGGGAGCTACGAGCAGTACTTC. Encoded protein: CAISETSGSYEQYF.

This clone was seen once. V gene TRBV21-1 combines with J gene TRBJ1-2; TRBD1, the D gene given by the table, was not confirmed from the DNA. TRBV21-1 is marked as a pseudogene. CDR3 length: 19 amino acids. As DNA, the CDR3 is TGTGCCAGCAGCAAATGTGCAGGGGGCCCTACCTACTCCCACTATGGCTACACCTTC. Its translation is CASSKCAGGPTYSHYGYTF.

This chain joins TRBV27 and TRBJ2-7, with 8 bases aligning to TRBD2. Trimming at V came to 3 bases and at J to 2 bases, leaving 6 bases not matched to a gene. Germline CDR1 is MNHEY and CDR2 is SMNVEV (reference sequence). The CDR3 covers 15 residues. The CDR3 is CASSFGLAGTYEQYF. The DNA for the CDR3 is TGTGCCAGCAGTTTTGGGCTAGCGGGCACCTACGAGCAGTACTTC.

V is TRBV11-2 and J is TRBJ2-3; TRBD2 aligns across 8 bases. Losses at the gene ends were 7 bases for V and 5 bases for J; bases not matched to a gene: 11. Germline V gives CDR1 SGHAT, CDR2 FQNNGV. The CDR3 is 15 residues long. This CDR3 reads CASMVDSGIGDTQYF. The CDR3 DNA reads TGTGCCAGCATGGTGGATAGCGGGATAGGAGATACGCAGTATTTT.

The chain is built from TRBV6-1 and TRBJ2-7, with TRBD2 matching over 10 bases. The germline V gene has CDR1 MNHNS and CDR2 SASEGT. The CDR3 sequence is 15 residues long. The V and J ends lost 2 bases and 6 bases, in that order; junction bases with no gene match: 7. The CDR3 sequence: CASSEPGLAISEQYF. In DNA, the CDR3 is TGTGCCAGCAGTGAACCGGGACTAGCGATCAGCGAGCAGTACTTC.

V gene TRBV6-1 combines with J gene TRBJ1-2; perhaps TRBD1 as D (5 bases). V was pared by 6 bases and J by 4 bases, with 15 bases between. There are 14 residues in the CDR3. The germline gives CDR1 MNHNS, CDR2 SASEGT. CDR3 nucleotide sequence: TGTGCCAGCAGCCCGGCGGGGGATTTCTATGGCTACACCTTC. Translating it yields CASSPAGDFYGYTF.

The V gene is TRBV6-5, the J gene TRBJ1-4; D gene unclear. This CDR3 is built from 13 residues. Trimming removed 7 bases from V and 8 bases from J, with 14 bases in between. Germline-derived CDR1 and CDR2 are MNHEY and SVGAGI. The CDR3 reads CASTGGRGEKLFF. The DNA for the CDR3 is TGTGCCAGCACGGGAGGGAGAGGCGAAAAACTGTTTTTT.

The chain recombines TRBV7-3 with TRBJ1-2, with 7 bases matching TRBD1. Germline values: CDR1 SGHTA, CDR2 FQGTGA. Trimming at V came to 6 bases and at J to 13 bases, leaving 14 bases not matched to a gene. The CDR3 is made up of 13 amino acids. The CDR3 nucleotides are TGTGCCAGCAGTAACCGACAGGGCGCCGCTGCCACCTTC. Translation: CASSNRQGAAATF.

The CDR3 spells CASSEPGRAKNIQYF. CDR3 sequence (DNA): TGTGCCAGCAGTGAACCGGGTCGGGCCAAAAACATTCAGTACTTC. The V gene is TRBV6-1, the J gene TRBJ2-4; D ambiguous. V shed 2 bases and J shed 1 base, with 9 bases lying between them. The CDR3 contains 15 residues. Germline V gene data show CDR1 as MNHNS and CDR2 as SASEGT.